Listed below are T cell receptor beta chains from one sample, sequenced in a study of PD-L1 blockade in urothelial cancer. Here immunoSEQ multiplex PCR was the method, and the copy in TCRdb shows in-frame clones only, minus some. Counted here are about 45,000 clones, roughly 90% occurring once; the ten biggest clones make up more than 20%. Sequenced here: PBMCs, sampled around atezolizumab (anti-PD-L1) treatment. The source of these receptors is a donor aged 40 or over with urothelial cancer. The CDR3 runs from the conserved cysteine through the conserved F or W. Each record gives: J gene, V gene, clone size, CDR3 protein. Clone size is shown for a subset of rows, as once, few, many or a class of expanded clone.

j_call: TRBJ2-1
v_call: TRBV19
clone_size: .
cdr3_aa: CASSVVGSPQFF

j_call: TRBJ2-7
v_call: TRBV5-4
clone_size: .
cdr3_aa: CASSLGGGPSSYEQYF

j_call: TRBJ1-1
v_call: TRBV19
clone_size: .
cdr3_aa: CASSEDRGTEAFF

j_call: TRBJ2-7
v_call: TRBV29-1
clone_size: few
cdr3_aa: CSVEGQNYEQYF

j_call: TRBJ2-1
v_call: TRBV6-6
clone_size: .
cdr3_aa: CASSYQASGSRNEQFF

j_call: TRBJ2-3
v_call: TRBV18
clone_size: .
cdr3_aa: CASSRLAGVGTDTQYF

j_call: TRBJ2-5
v_call: TRBV10-3
clone_size: .
cdr3_aa: CALTPWGTGVWETQYF

j_call: TRBJ2-7
v_call: TRBV5-1
clone_size: .
cdr3_aa: CASSWGGLAGGSEQYF

j_call: TRBJ2-5
v_call: TRBV30
clone_size: once
cdr3_aa: CAWSRGLADQETQYF

j_call: TRBJ2-3
v_call: TRBV13
clone_size: .
cdr3_aa: CASSTPGPESTDTQYF

j_call: TRBJ1-1
v_call: TRBV28
clone_size: .
cdr3_aa: CACGRGIRTEAFF

j_call: TRBJ1-1
v_call: TRBV15
clone_size: few
cdr3_aa: CATSRSPGQGLAFF

j_call: TRBJ2-5
v_call: TRBV6-6
clone_size: .
cdr3_aa: CASSHGGSQETQYF

j_call: TRBJ1-3
v_call: TRBV27
clone_size: .
cdr3_aa: CASSPRARINGNTIYF

j_call: TRBJ2-1
v_call: TRBV9
clone_size: .
cdr3_aa: CASSAPRGTFYNEQFF

j_call: TRBJ2-3
v_call: TRBV5-6
clone_size: once
cdr3_aa: CASSLPYRADTQYF

j_call: TRBJ2-5
v_call: TRBV7-7
clone_size: .
cdr3_aa: CASSLANQGETQYF

j_call: TRBJ1-1
v_call: TRBV5-1
clone_size: .
cdr3_aa: CASSLAANRGQRGTEAFF

j_call: TRBJ2-5
v_call: TRBV4-1
clone_size: .
cdr3_aa: CASSQEWASGSEETQYF

j_call: TRBJ2-2
v_call: TRBV4-3
clone_size: .
cdr3_aa: CASSRQRRGGELFF

j_call: TRBJ1-2
v_call: TRBV7-9
clone_size: large
cdr3_aa: CASSLGTGAYGYTF

j_call: TRBJ1-2
v_call: TRBV18
clone_size: .
cdr3_aa: CASSPPVPGGTYGYTF

j_call: TRBJ1-2
v_call: TRBV4-2
clone_size: .
cdr3_aa: CASSHLGTDGYTF

j_call: .
v_call: TRBV6-5
clone_size: once
cdr3_aa: CASRRQETYEQYF

j_call: TRBJ2-6
v_call: TRBV28
clone_size: .
cdr3_aa: CASSPNNRAGANVLTF

j_call: TRBJ2-7
v_call: TRBV25-1
clone_size: .
cdr3_aa: CASSEAGTGAYEQYF

j_call: TRBJ1-1
v_call: TRBV6-5
clone_size: .
cdr3_aa: CASSPPGGGVGAFF

j_call: TRBJ1-2
v_call: TRBV4-2
clone_size: .
cdr3_aa: CASSQGMGTGGDYGYTF

j_call: TRBJ2-7
v_call: TRBV7-2
clone_size: once
cdr3_aa: CASRGGLASSYEQYF

j_call: TRBJ2-1
v_call: TRBV28
clone_size: .
cdr3_aa: CASSLLGTSYNEQFF

j_call: TRBJ1-5
v_call: TRBV18
clone_size: .
cdr3_aa: CASSPRAQNQPQHF

j_call: TRBJ1-1
v_call: TRBV5-5
clone_size: once
cdr3_aa: CASSFLKSTGTEAFF

j_call: TRBJ2-1
v_call: TRBV7-9
clone_size: .
cdr3_aa: CASSPGGGPYNEQFF

j_call: TRBJ1-4
v_call: TRBV29-1
clone_size: .
cdr3_aa: CSVEVVRGEKLFF

j_call: TRBJ2-1
v_call: TRBV20-1
clone_size: .
cdr3_aa: CSASPRNEQFF

j_call: TRBJ1-2
v_call: TRBV5-1
clone_size: .
cdr3_aa: CASSLEGRNGYTF

j_call: TRBJ2-7
v_call: TRBV19
clone_size: .
cdr3_aa: CATNLAGGSDEQYF

j_call: TRBJ2-1
v_call: TRBV11-2
clone_size: .
cdr3_aa: CASSPSGRAYNEQFF

j_call: TRBJ1-2
v_call: TRBV15
clone_size: .
cdr3_aa: CATSRDGGGYTF

j_call: TRBJ2-1
v_call: TRBV28
clone_size: .
cdr3_aa: CASSLRRGAYNEQFF

j_call: TRBJ1-4
v_call: TRBV27
clone_size: .
cdr3_aa: CASSSGQGTTNEKLFF

j_call: TRBJ2-5
v_call: TRBV7-7
clone_size: .
cdr3_aa: CASSPSGRGVETQYF